A single sample is the source of the 26 T cell receptor beta chains below, sequenced in a study of CD8 T cells in Susac syndrome. Reverse transcription of about 0.45 to 1 ug RNA used random hexamers. TCRdb ran MiXCR on the immunoSEQ multiplex PCR reads and lists one entry per CDR3 protein. This sample yields about 150,000 distinct CDR3 sequences, of which roughly 95% are seen a single time; about 0.15% belongs to the top ten. The sequenced sample was CD8+ T cells from PBMCs. These receptors all stem from a human donor with multiple sclerosis.

This chain connects TRBV27 to TRBJ2-5; D is ambiguous. CDR1 MNHEY and CDR2 SMNVEV come from the germline V gene (reference sequence). The germline V and J ends were trimmed by 3 bases and 5 bases, with 13 bases remaining between them. CDR3 length: 14 amino acids. As DNA, the CDR3 is TGTGCCAGCAGTTTCTTGGATGGTGGTGAGACCCAGTACTTC. The encoded protein is CASSFLDGGETQYF.

The rearrangement uses TRBV9 and TRBJ1-6; D gene ambiguous. The V gene's germline CDR1 is SGDLS and CDR2 YYNGEE. This CDR3 contains 14 residues. V was shortened by 3 bases and J by 7 bases, with 11 bases between the two germline ends. DNA of the CDR3: TGTGCCAGCAGCGATGGACTGGGAAATTCACCCCTCCACTTT. Protein: CASSDGLGNSPLHF.

A single count supports this clonotype. The rearrangement uses TRBV2 and TRBJ2-2; D remains ambiguous. The CDR3 sequence is 13 residues long. Trimming cost V 4 bases and J 3 bases, with 6 bases left between them. Germline V gene data show CDR1 as SNHLY and CDR2 as FYNNEI. DNA of the CDR3: TGTGCCAGCAGTGCCTGGGACACCGGGGAGCTGTTTTTT. Protein sequence: CASSAWDTGELFF.

The J gene is TRBJ1-2, the V gene TRBV29-1, with 12 bases aligning to TRBD1. V gave up 3 bases and J gave up 6 bases; unmatched junction bases: 2. The CDR3 totals 13 residues. Germline loops: CDR1 SQVTM, CDR2 ANQGSEA. The CDR3: CSVEGQGADGYTF. CDR3 sequence (DNA): TGCAGCGTTGAGGGACAGGGGGCCGATGGCTACACCTTC.

The chain couples TRBV12-3 or TRBV12-4 to TRBJ1-2, with no clear D. CDR3 size: 12 residues. V lost 4 bases to trimming and J lost 8 bases, with 11 bases between them. Here the CDR3 reads CASSSNLRGYTF. CDR3 coding DNA: TGTGCCAGCAGTTCAAACCTGCGAGGCTACACCTTC.

The gene calls are TRBV19 and TRBJ1-6; D remains ambiguous. Germline-derived CDR1 and CDR2 are LNHDA and SQIVND (reference sequence). The CDR3 consists of 16 residues. V was clipped by 3 bases and J by 0 bases, with 9 bases between them. For the CDR3, the DNA is TGTGCCAGTAGTATTGGACCGAGCTCCTATAATTCACCCCTCCACTTT. Translation gives CASSIGPSSYNSPLHF.

This sequence joins TRBV13 and TRBJ2-5; 7 bases line up with TRBD1. With 5 bases clipped from V and 4 bases from J, the junction kept 7 bases outside the gene matches. CDR1 PRHDT and CDR2 FYEKMQ come from the germline V gene (reference sequence). This CDR3 comprises 14 residues. CDR3 DNA: TGTGCCAGCAGCAAAGACAGGGTGGGAGAGACCCAGTACTTC. Amino acid sequence: CASSKDRVGETQYF.

The rearrangement links TRBV4-1 to TRBJ1-3; a possible D gene is TRBD1 (5 bases). CDR1 is MGHRA, CDR2 YSYEKL, per germline. V lost 1 base and J 4 bases, leaving 11 bases between the germline ends. The CDR3 has 15 residues. The CDR3 sequence is CASSQVRGEGNTIYF. CDR3 DNA sequence: TGCGCCAGCAGCCAAGTAAGGGGTGAAGGAAACACCATATATTTT.

This sequence joins TRBV5-1 and TRBJ1-6, with D unresolved. Germline values: CDR1 SGHRS, CDR2 YFSETQ. The CDR3 spans 15 residues. V lost 0 bases, J lost 13 bases, and 17 bases lay in between. The CDR3 DNA is TGCGCCAGCAGCTTGGCCTCGGACTGGGAATCGCCCCTCCACTTT. Translated: CASSLASDWESPLHF.

The V and J genes are TRBV20-1 and TRBJ2-7; D is undetermined. This CDR3 is 12 amino acids long. CDR1 DFQATT and CDR2 SNEGSKA come from the germline V gene (reference sequence). With 6 bases removed from V and 2 bases from J, the gap between germline ends came to 11 bases. In DNA form, the CDR3 reads TGCAGTGCCAGAACCCGACCCTACGAGCAGTACTTC. The encoded protein is CSARTRPYEQYF.

The V gene is TRBV30, the J gene TRBJ1-2; unclear D gene. V was clipped by 2 bases and J by 6 bases, with 13 bases between them. CDR1 is GTSNPN and CDR2 is SVGIG in the germline V gene (reference sequence). The CDR3 is made up of 13 amino acids. This CDR3 reads CAWSSLGQDGYTF. The CDR3 DNA sequence: TGTGCCTGGAGTAGTCTGGGCCAGGATGGCTACACCTTC. The whole variable domain, remainder taken from reference TRBV30 and TRBJ1-2, is SQTIHQWPATLVQPVGSPLSLECTVEGTSNPNLYWYRQAAGRGLQLLFYSVGIGQISSEVPQNLSASRPQDRQFILSSKKLLLSDSGFYLCAWSSLGQDGYTFGSGTRLTVV.

The gene calls are TRBV24-1 and TRBJ2-7; D is perhaps TRBD2 (6 bases). CDR3 length: 13 amino acids. Per germline, CDR1 KGHDR and CDR2 SFDVKD. V lost 9 bases, J lost 4 bases, and 15 bases lay in between. The CDR3 here is CATAAGRRYEQYV. Written as DNA, the CDR3 is TGTGCCACCGCCGCGGGACGGAGGTACGAGCAGTACGTC.

This clonotype was counted once. The chain recombines TRBV5-6 with TRBJ2-7; no clear D. V lost 4 bases and J lost 2, with 10 bases in between. Germline CDR1 is SGHDT and CDR2 is YYEEEE. This CDR3 contains 13 residues. CDR3 in amino acids: CASSLAGPYEQYV. CDR3 nucleotide sequence: TGTGCCAGCAGCCTCGCCGGGCCCTACGAGCAGTACGTC.

V and J are TRBV30 and TRBJ2-5; D may correspond to TRBD1 or TRBD2 (5 bases each). The CDR3 sequence is 17 residues long. Germline V lookup: CDR1 GTSNPN, CDR2 SVGIG (reference sequence). Trimming shortened V by 0 bases and J by 5 bases, and 22 bases separated the two germline ends. CDR3 sequence: CAWSVGSRVGVRETQYF. The CDR3 bases are TGTGCCTGGAGTGTGGGGTCCCGGGTGGGGGTTCGGGAGACCCAGTACTTC.

J is TRBJ2-6 and V is TRBV29-1; D unclear. This CDR3 comprises 14 residues. CDR1 is SQVTM, CDR2 ANQGSEA, per germline. Trimming took off 4 bases at V and 4 bases at J, with 11 bases between the two ends. The CDR3, as DNA: TGCAGCGTTGGAGTGGGATCCGGGGCCAACGTCCTGACTTTC. Translation: CSVGVGSGANVLTF.

The genes are TRBV12-3 or TRBV12-4 and TRBJ1-5, with D unresolved. Trimming cost V 3 bases and J 8 bases, with 14 bases left between them. This CDR3 region has 14 residues. The CDR3 reads CASSFRGVVEPQHF. The CDR3 nucleotides are TGTGCCAGCAGTTTCCGTGGGGTTGTGGAGCCCCAGCATTTT.

The genes are TRBV5-1 and TRBJ1-1; 7 bases agree with TRBD1. This CDR3 is built from 14 residues. From germline, CDR1 is SGHRS and CDR2 YFSETQ. J gave up 1 base and V 4 bases, and 4 bases lay outside the gene matches. The CDR3 DNA reads TGCGCCAGCAGCGAGGGACAGTCGAACACTGAAGCTTTCTTT. Translated, it gives CASSEGQSNTEAFF.

This chain joins TRBV20-1 and TRBJ2-7; a weak D match, TRBD1 (5 bases). Per the germline V gene, CDR1 is DFQATT and CDR2 is SNEGSKA (reference sequence). Trimming took off 0 bases at V and 4 bases at J, with 19 bases between the two ends. This CDR3 has 16 residues. The CDR3 coding sequence is TGCAGTGCTAGAGATCCGGTGCGGACAACTCGGTACGAGCAGTACTTC. Encoded protein: CSARDPVRTTRYEQYF.

The chain links TRBV3-1 to TRBJ1-1, with D unclear. Trimming took 0 bases from V and 6 from J, leaving 14 bases between them. Germline V gene sequence: CDR1 LGHDT, CDR2 YNNKEL (reference sequence). This CDR3 region has 15 residues. The CDR3 spells CASSQDWGTAAEAFF. In DNA form, the CDR3 reads TGTGCCAGCAGCCAAGATTGGGGTACGGCAGCTGAAGCTTTCTTT.

The rearrangement joins TRBV24-1 to TRBJ2-1; D is ambiguous. The CDR3 has 16 amino acids. Deletions cut 5 bases from V and 5 bases from J, with 18 bases between. The germline V gene has CDR1 KGHDR and CDR2 SFDVKD. CDR3 nucleotide sequence: TGTGCCACCAGTGGGGCGAGCTCCCGTGGGGACAATGAGCAGTTCTTC. Its translation: CATSGASSRGDNEQFF.

The chain is built from TRBV11-2 and TRBJ2-3; D possibly corresponds to TRBD1 (5 bases). Germline V gives CDR1 SGHAT, CDR2 FQNNGV. V shed 6 bases and J shed 2 bases, with 18 bases lying between them. The CDR3 spans 16 residues. CDR3 in amino acids: CASRRADTYSTDTQYF. The CDR3 DNA reads as TGTGCCAGCAGACGGGCGGACACCTATTCCACAGATACGCAGTATTTT.

This rearrangement joins TRBV14 to TRBJ1-1; D not certain. Germline V gene sequence: CDR1 SGHDN, CDR2 FVKESK. V lost 1 base to trimming and J lost 6 bases, with 12 bases between them. There are 14 residues in the CDR3. As DNA, the CDR3 is TGTGCCAGCAGCCAAGTAGGGCTCGGGCCTGAAGCTTTCTTT. Translated: CASSQVGLGPEAFF. The full variable domain, its missing parts supplied by reference TRBV14 and TRBJ1-1, is EAGVTQFPSHSVIEKGQTVTLRCDPISGHDNLYWYRRVMGKEIKFLLHFVKESKQDESGMPNNRFLAERTGGTYSTLKVQPAELEDSGVYFCASSQVGLGPEAFFGQGTRLTVV.

This chain uses TRBV19 with TRBJ2-6, with 7 bases matching TRBD1. Trimming at V came to 7 bases and at J to 0 bases, leaving 9 bases not matched to a gene. The CDR3 is 17 amino acids. Per germline, CDR1 LNHDA and CDR2 SQIVND (reference sequence). This chain's CDR3 is CASTPQGPLSGANVLTF. In nucleotides, the CDR3 is TGTGCCAGTACCCCACAGGGGCCCCTCTCTGGGGCCAACGTCCTGACTTTC.

The genes are TRBV9 and TRBJ1-5; D gene uncertain. The germline V and J ends were trimmed by 0 bases and 1 base, with 8 bases remaining between them. The CDR3 covers 15 residues. Per the germline V gene, CDR1 is SGDLS and CDR2 is YYNGEE. The CDR3 DNA sequence: TGTGCCAGCAGCGTAGGTGGGCTGAGCAATCAGCCCCAGCATTTT. Its protein is CASSVGGLSNQPQHF.

The gene calls are TRBV15 and TRBJ2-5, with 8 bases lining up with TRBD1. Germline values: CDR1 LNHNV, CDR2 YYDKDF (reference sequence). With 3 bases clipped from V and 4 bases from J, the junction kept 1 base outside the gene matches. CDR3 size: 13 residues. CDR3 sequence (DNA): TGTGCCACCAGCAGTGACAGGGGAGAGACCCAGTACTTC. It specifies CATSSDRGETQYF.

J is TRBJ1-1 and V is TRBV7-9; TRBD1 might be the D (5 bases). In germline, CDR1 is SEHNR, CDR2 FQNEAQ (reference sequence). This CDR3 is built from 14 residues. Trimming left V 2 bases short and J 9 bases short, with 16 bases between. The CDR3: CASSLPVRDGQAFF. The CDR3 DNA reads as TGTGCCAGCAGCTTACCCGTTCGGGACGGACAAGCTTTCTTT.